The TCR beta chain under discussion was sequenced for a study of identical twins. Healthy Caucasians made up all donors. Germline lookup yields CDR1 SGHRS and CDR2 YFSETQ. J was trimmed by 5 bases and V by 4 bases; bases with no gene match: 8. The CDR3 is made up of 15 amino acids. TCRdb recomputed calls from the 5' RACE reads with MiXCR, one row per CDR3 protein. The sample lists 550,000 to 700,000 distinct CDR3 sequences, 9.5% to 10% occurring once. This clonotype has ten or more counts. Its antigen is undetermined. Study results and limitations: Out-of-frame beta sequences exhibited a weaker degree of excess twin sharing. Excess low generation probability was seen in twin-shared out-of-frame alpha sequences. Abundant beta clonotypes from cord blood had fewer insertions, unlike memory repertoires, which showed none.

These records were also assigned to another study, of yellow fever vaccine responses in identical twins.

Specimen: PBMCs. The sequence was obtained from a young woman in good health. This sequence joins TRBV5-1 and TRBJ2-3; 9 nucleotides agree with TRBD2. The DNA for the CDR3 is TGCGCCAGCAGCGTTTTAGCGGGAGAAGTAGATACGCAGTATTTT. Amino acid sequence: CASSVLAGEVDTQYF.